The clone carrying this TCR beta chain has only a few counts. TCRdb's table, derived via immunoSEQ multiplex PCR, lists solely in-frame clones and lacks some. The repertoire holds fewer than 35,000 clones, with about 91% as singletons. V was pared by 4 bases and J by 8 bases, with 14 bases between. Germline CDR1 reads SEHNR; CDR2 reads FQNEAQ (reference sequence). This CDR3 spans 13 amino acids. The data were taken from a study of regulatory and conventional T cells in RAG deficiency. This sample was shared with a second study, whose subject was regulatory T cells. That work states: The primer mix had 52 TRBV and 13 TRBJ primers.

The rearrangement joins TRBV7-9 to TRBJ1-2, with a tentative D call TRBD1 (5 bases). Sequenced sample: CD8+ T cells sorted from blood. The TCR sequence derives from a human donor in good health. CDR3 nucleotide sequence: TGTGCCAGCAGCTCGACTCCCGGGGACGGCTACACCTTC. This gives the protein CASSSTPGDGYTF.